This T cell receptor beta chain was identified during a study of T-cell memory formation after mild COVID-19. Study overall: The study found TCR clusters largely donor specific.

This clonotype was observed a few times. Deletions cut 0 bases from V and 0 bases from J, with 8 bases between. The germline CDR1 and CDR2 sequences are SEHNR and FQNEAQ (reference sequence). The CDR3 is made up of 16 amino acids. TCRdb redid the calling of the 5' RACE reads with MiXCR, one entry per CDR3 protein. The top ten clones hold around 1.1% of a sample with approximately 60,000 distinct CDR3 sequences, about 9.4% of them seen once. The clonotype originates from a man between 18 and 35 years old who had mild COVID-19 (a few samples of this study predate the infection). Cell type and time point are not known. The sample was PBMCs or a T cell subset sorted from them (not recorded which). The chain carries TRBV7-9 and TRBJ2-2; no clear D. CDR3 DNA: TGTGCCAGCAGCTTAGCGCGGCTGACGAACACCGGGGAGCTGTTTTTT. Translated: CASSLARLTNTGELFF.